This T cell receptor beta chain comes out of a study of shared clonotypes between healthy human individuals. TCRdb's copy holds only in-frame clones and misses some; the assay was immunoSEQ multiplex PCR. The sample lists approximately 2.4 million clones; 90% to 97% were seen once. Trimming shortened V by 8 bases and J by 6 bases, and 20 bases separated the two germline ends. This CDR3 spans 15 amino acids. Germline-derived CDR1 and CDR2 are SEHNR and FQNEAQ (reference sequence). The material sequenced was naive CD4+ T cells sorted from blood. The subset: CD45RA+ positively selected. The clonotype was recovered from a man younger than 35 in good health. This chain joins TRBV7-9 and TRBJ2-1, with D perhaps matching TRBD2 (6 bases). In DNA form, the CDR3 reads TGTGCCAGCCGCCGGGAGCTTGTAGTTAGCAATGAGCAGTTCTTC. Translating it yields CASRRELVVSNEQFF.